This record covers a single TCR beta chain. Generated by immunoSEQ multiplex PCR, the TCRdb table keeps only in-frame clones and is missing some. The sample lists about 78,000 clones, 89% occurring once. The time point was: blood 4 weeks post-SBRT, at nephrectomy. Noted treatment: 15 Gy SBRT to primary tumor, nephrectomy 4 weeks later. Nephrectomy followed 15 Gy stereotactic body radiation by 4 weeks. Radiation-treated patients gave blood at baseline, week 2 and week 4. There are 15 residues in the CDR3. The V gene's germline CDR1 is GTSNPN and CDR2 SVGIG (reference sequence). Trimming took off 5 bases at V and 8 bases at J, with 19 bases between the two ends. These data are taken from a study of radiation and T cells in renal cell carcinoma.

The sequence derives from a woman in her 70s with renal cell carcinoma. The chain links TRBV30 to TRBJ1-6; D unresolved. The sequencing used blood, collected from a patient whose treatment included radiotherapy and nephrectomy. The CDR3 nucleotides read TGTGCCTGGGTTCCCAGAGGGCTCGTATATTCACCCCTCCACTTT. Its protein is CAWVPRGLVYSPLHF. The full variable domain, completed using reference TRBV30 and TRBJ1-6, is SQTIHQWPATLVQPVGSPLSLECTVEGTSNPNLYWYRQAAGRGLQLLFYSVGIGQISSEVPQNLSASRPQDRQFILSSKKLLLSDSGFYLCAWVPRGLVYSPLHFGNGTRLTVT.